These T cell receptor beta chains were read from a single sample in a study of cytomegalovirus exposure and HLA in healthy donors. Sequencing was performed with immunoSEQ multiplex PCR; in TCRdb, only in-frame clones are kept and a portion is missing. The sample includes about 110,000 clones, roughly 82% of them seen just once. The sample comprised PBMCs. The source of these receptors is a man in his fifties or sixties in good health and CMV-seronegative. Each CDR3 is given with its conserved first and last residue. A D gene is named only where the DNA matches it firmly. The size of a clone is reported for some rows only, either as once, few or many, or as a class for expanded clones.

.	TRBV19	TRBJ2-2	.	CASSLGLGVGELFF	TGTGCCAGTAGTTTGGGGCTAGGGGTCGGGGAGCTGTTTTTT
.	TRBV14	TRBJ1-1	.	CASSQDMNTEAFF	TGTGCCAGCAGCCAAGACATGAACACTGAAGCTTTCTTT
TRBD1	TRBV4-2	TRBJ1-6	.	CASSHGRTGAAPLHF	TGTGCCAGCAGCCACGGGCGGACAGGGGCAGCACCCCTCCACTTT
TRBD1	TRBV7-8	TRBJ1-1	.	CASSLTGGNTEAFF	TGTGCCAGCAGCTTGACAGGGGGAAACACTGAAGCTTTCTTT
TRBD2	TRBV7-2	TRBJ2-7	few	CASSVRLASSYEQYF	TGTGCCAGCAGCGTACGACTAGCCTCCTCCTACGAGCAGTACTTC
.	TRBV7-3	TRBJ2-2	.	CASSLNSPRNGGELFF	TGTGCCAGCAGCTTAAATAGCCCCAGAAACGGTGGGGAGCTGTTTTTT
TRBD1	TRBV18	TRBJ2-2	.	CASSRDREGGELFF	TGTGCCAGCTCACGGGACAGGGAAGGCGGGGAGCTGTTTTTT
.	TRBV30	TRBJ2-1	.	CAWSLTGYNEQFF	TGTGCCTGGAGTCTCACAGGGTACAATGAGCAGTTCTTC
.	TRBV6-5	TRBJ2-4	.	CASMRDTWNKNIQYF	TGTGCCAGCATGAGGGACACGTGGAACAAAAACATTCAGTACTTC
.	TRBV2	TRBJ1-5	.	CASNRESNQPQHF	TGTGCCAGTAACAGGGAAAGCAATCAGCCCCAGCATTTT
.	TRBV10-1	TRBJ2-7	.	CASSVTGSGEQYF	TGCGCCAGCAGTGTAACAGGCTCGGGCGAGCAGTACTTC
TRBD2	TRBV10-3	TRBJ2-3	once	CAALRGGGAGDTQYF	TGTGCCGCCCTCCGGGGCGGGGGAGCGGGAGATACGCAGTATTTT
.	TRBV10-1	TRBJ2-3	.	CASGGSTDTQYF	TGCGCCAGCGGGGGGAGCACAGATACGCAGTATTTT
.	TRBV4-1	TRBJ2-3	.	CASSQSGPLGTDTQYF	TGCGCCAGCAGCCAATCGGGTCCTCTCGGCACAGATACGCAGTATTTT
TRBD1	TRBV6-6	TRBJ1-1	.	CASSYSDRGGTEAFF	TGTGCCAGCAGTTACTCCGACAGGGGCGGCACTGAAGCTTTCTTT